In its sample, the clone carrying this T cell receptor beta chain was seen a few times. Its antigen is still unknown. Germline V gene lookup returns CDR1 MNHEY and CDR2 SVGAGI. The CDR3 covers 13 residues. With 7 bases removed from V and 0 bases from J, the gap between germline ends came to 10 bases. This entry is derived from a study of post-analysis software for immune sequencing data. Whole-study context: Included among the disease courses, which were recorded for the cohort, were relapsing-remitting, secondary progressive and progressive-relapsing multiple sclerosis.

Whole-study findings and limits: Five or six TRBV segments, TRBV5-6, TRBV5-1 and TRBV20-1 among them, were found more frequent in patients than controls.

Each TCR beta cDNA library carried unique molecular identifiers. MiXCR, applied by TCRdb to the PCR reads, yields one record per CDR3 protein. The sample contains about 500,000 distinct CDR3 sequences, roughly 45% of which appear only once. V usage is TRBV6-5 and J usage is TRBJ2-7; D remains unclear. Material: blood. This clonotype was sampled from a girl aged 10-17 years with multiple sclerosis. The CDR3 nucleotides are TGTGCCAGCAAAGGTTCGAACTCCTACGAGCAGTACTTC. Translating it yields CASKGSNSYEQYF.